This passage covers 3 T cell receptor beta chains from one sample sequenced in a study of spatial heterogeneity in lung cancer. Time point reported: sample taken at primary tumor resection. TCRdb re-called the 5' RACE reads with MiXCR, one entry per CDR3 protein. The sample comprises some 3,200 distinct CDR3 sequences, approximately 5% of which are singletons, and 25% to 40% rests with the top ten. The antigens for these receptors are not known. Overall study findings and caveats: Expanded alpha and beta TCR counts within tumors tracked tumor mutation counts.

The specimen was lung tumor tissue, collected at surgery. Receptors originate from a female donor with early-stage non-small cell lung cancer.

This clonotype is categorized as medium-sized. V is TRBV29-1 and J is TRBJ2-7, with 9 bases aligning to TRBD2. The V gene's germline CDR1 is SQVTM and CDR2 ANQGSEA. CDR3 length: 15 residues. Unmatched junction bases numbered 8, after V lost 1 base and J lost 4 bases. The chain's CDR3 is CSVEVLAGHKYEQYV. Written as DNA, the CDR3 is TGCAGCGTTGAAGTTCTAGCGGGACACAAATACGAGCAGTACGTC.

This clonotype was picked up a small number of times. The chain recombines TRBV10-3 with TRBJ1-2; perhaps TRBD1 as D (5 bases). The CDR3 is made up of 14 amino acids. V was clipped by 8 bases and J by 6 bases, with 19 bases between them. Germline lookup yields CDR1 ENHRY and CDR2 SYGVKD. CDR3 sequence: CAIAFGGIRNGYTF. CDR3 coding DNA: TGTGCCATCGCCTTTGGGGGGATTAGGAATGGCTACACCTTC.

By its share, this clonotype is medium-sized (0.01 to 0.1%). In DNA, the CDR3 is TGTGCCAGCTCACCGTATATGGAGGGGGGATACACTGAAGCTTTCTTT. Translated: CASSPYMEGGYTEAFF. The chain employs TRBV18 and TRBJ1-1; a possible D gene is TRBD1 (6 bases). Germline lookup yields CDR1 KGHSH and CDR2 LQKENI. The V end lost 3 bases, the J end lost 3 bases, and 17 bases lay between the germline ends. The CDR3 has 16 amino acids.